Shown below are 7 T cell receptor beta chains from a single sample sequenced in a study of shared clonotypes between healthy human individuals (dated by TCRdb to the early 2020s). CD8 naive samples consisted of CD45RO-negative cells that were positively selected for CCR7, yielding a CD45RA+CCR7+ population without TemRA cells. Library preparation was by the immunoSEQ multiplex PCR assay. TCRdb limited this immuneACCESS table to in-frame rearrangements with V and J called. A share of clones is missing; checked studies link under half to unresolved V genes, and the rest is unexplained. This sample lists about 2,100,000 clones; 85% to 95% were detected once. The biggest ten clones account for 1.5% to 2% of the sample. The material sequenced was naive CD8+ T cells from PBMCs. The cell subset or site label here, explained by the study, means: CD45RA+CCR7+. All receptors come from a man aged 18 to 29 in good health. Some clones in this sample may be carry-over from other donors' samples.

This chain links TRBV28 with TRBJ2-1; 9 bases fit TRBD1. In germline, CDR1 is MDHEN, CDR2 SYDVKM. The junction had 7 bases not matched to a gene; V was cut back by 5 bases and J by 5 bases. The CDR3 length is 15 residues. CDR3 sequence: CASSPTGGFHNEQFF. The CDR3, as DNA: TGTGCCAGCAGTCCGACAGGGGGGTTTCACAATGAGCAGTTCTTC.

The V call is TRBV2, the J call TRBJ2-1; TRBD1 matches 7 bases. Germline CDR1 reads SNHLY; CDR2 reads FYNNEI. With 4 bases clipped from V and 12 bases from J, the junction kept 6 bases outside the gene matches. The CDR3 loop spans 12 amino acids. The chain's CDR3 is CASSVDRVGQFF. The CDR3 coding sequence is TGTGCCAGCAGTGTAGACAGGGTAGGGCAGTTCTTC.

CDR3 DNA sequence: TGTGCCAGCAGCTTGGTAGGGACTAGCACAGATACGCAGTATTTT. Encoded protein: CASSLVGTSTDTQYF. V usage is TRBV5-6 and J usage is TRBJ2-3; D perhaps matches TRBD2 (6 bases). With 0 bases removed from V and 0 bases from J, the gap between germline ends came to 8 bases. The V gene's germline CDR1 is SGHDT and CDR2 YYEEEE. This CDR3 has 15 residues.

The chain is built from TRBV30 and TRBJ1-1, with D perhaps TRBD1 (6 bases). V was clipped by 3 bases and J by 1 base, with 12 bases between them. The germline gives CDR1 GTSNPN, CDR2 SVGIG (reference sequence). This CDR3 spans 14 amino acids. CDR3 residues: CAWRRGGRNTEAFF. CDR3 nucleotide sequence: TGTGCCTGGAGGAGGGGGGGGAGGAACACTGAAGCTTTCTTT.

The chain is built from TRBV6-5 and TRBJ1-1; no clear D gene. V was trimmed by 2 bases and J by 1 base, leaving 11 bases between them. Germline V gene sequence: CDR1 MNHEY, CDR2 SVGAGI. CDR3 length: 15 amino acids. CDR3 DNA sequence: TGTGCCAGCAGTTACAACGACCCCCAGAACACTGAAGCTTTCTTT. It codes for CASSYNDPQNTEAFF.

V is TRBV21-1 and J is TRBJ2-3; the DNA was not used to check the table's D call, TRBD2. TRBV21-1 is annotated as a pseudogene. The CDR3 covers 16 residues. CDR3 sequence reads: CASSRGEGYSTDTQYF. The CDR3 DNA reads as TGTGCCAGCTCGCGGGGGGAAGGCTATAGCACAGATACGCAGTATTTT.

The CDR3 sequence is CASSAPGGFEKLFF. The CDR3 DNA reads TGTGCCAGCAGCGCCCCAGGGGGCTTTGAAAAACTGTTTTTT. The rearrangement links TRBV7-9 to TRBJ1-4, with 8 bases lining up with TRBD1. The V segment lost 5 bases and the J segment 7 bases; nucleotides outside the gene matches: 6. The V gene's germline CDR1 is SEHNR and CDR2 FQNEAQ (reference sequence). This CDR3 spans 14 amino acids.